This T cell receptor (beta chain) stems from a study of OX40 agonist ivuxolimab in advanced cancers. Across the whole study: Subjects had a mean age of about 65 years, with a range of roughly 20 to 79; more than 75% were male. Findings and caveats of the study: Low normalized T-cell clonal expansion was additionally recorded for some nonresponders.

The sample holds one count of this clone. Its specificity is unknown. The CDR3 has 14 residues. With V trimmed by 4 bases and J by 3 bases, 4 bases remained unmatched. Germline V CDR1 and CDR2: LNHNV, YYDKDF (reference sequence). Assay: immunoSEQ multiplex PCR; the TCRdb copy retains only in-frame clones and omits some. The sample has approximately 33,000 clones, roughly 87% seen once; the top ten hold 8.5% to 9.5%. The clonotype comes from an adult with an advanced solid tumor such as melanoma, head and neck, liver or kidney cancer. The genes are TRBV15 and TRBJ2-5; 8 nucleotides align to TRBD1. The sample here was CD4+ or CD8+ T cells sorted from blood, taken in a trial of the OX40 agonist ivuxolimab. The CDR3 region is CATSNLDREETQYF. Written as DNA, the CDR3 is TGTGCCACCAGCAACTTGGACAGGGAAGAGACCCAGTACTTC.